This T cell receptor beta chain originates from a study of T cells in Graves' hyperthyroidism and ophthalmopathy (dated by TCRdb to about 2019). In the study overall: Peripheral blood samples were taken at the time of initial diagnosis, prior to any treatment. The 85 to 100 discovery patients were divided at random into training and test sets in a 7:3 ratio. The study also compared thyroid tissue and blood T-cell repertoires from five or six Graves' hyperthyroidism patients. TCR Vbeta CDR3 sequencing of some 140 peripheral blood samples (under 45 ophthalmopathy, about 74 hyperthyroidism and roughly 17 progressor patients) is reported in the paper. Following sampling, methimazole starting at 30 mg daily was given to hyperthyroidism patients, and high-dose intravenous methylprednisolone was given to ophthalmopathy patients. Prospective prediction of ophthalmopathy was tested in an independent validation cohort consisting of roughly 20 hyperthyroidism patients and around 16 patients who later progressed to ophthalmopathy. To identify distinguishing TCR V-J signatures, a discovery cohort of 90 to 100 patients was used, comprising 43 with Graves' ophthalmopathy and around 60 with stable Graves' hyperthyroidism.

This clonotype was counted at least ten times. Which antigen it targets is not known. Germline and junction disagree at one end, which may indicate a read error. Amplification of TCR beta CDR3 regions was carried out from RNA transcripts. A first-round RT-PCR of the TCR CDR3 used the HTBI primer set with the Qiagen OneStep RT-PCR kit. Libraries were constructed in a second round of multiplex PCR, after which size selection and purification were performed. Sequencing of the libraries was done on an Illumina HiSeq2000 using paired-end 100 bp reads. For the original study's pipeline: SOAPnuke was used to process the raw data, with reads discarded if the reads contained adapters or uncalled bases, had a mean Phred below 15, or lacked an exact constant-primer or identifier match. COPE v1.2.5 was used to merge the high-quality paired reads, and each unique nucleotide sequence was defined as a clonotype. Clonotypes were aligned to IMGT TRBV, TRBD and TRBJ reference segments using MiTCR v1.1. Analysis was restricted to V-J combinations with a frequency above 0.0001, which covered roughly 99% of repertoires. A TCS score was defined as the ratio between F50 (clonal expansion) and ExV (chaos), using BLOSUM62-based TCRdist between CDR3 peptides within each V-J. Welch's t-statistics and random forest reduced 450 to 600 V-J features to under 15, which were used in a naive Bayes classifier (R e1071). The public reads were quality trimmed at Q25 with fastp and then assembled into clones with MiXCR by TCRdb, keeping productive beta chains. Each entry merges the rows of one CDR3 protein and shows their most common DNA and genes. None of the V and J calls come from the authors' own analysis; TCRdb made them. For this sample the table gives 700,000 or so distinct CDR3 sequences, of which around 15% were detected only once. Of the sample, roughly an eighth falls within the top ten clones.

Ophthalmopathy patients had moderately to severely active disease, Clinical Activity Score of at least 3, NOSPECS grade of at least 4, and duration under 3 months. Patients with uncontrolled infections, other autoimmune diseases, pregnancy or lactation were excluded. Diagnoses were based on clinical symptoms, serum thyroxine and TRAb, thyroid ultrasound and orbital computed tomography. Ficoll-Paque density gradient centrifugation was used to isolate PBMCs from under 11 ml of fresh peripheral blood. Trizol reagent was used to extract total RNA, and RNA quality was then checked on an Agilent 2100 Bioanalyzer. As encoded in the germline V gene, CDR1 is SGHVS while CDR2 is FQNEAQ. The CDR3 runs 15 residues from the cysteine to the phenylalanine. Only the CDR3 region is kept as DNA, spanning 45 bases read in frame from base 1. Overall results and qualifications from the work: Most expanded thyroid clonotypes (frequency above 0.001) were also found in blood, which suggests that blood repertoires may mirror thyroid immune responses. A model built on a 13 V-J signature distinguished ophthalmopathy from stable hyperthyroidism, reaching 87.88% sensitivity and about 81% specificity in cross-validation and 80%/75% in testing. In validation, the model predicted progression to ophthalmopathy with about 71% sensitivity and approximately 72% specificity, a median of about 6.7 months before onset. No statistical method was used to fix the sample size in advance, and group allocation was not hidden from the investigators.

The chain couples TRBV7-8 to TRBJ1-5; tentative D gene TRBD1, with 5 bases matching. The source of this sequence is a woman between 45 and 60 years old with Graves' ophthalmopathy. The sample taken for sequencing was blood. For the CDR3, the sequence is CVSVRTSGSNQPQHF. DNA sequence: TGTGTCAGCGTGAGGACATCCGGGAGCAATCAGCCCCAGCATTTT.